A selection of T cell receptor beta chains follows, all from one sample in a study of shared clonotypes between healthy human individuals. The protocol was immunoSEQ multiplex PCR, while the TCRdb copy is restricted to in-frame clones and leaves out a portion. The table records hundreds of thousands of clones, roughly 95% of them present only once. Sequences were obtained from naive CD8+ T cells sorted from blood. The origin of the receptors is a woman aged 25 to 39 in good health. CDR3s include the opening cysteine and the closing phenylalanine or tryptophan. A D gene is named only where the DNA matches it firmly. Expanded clones are given a class, and other clones once, few, many or no size at all.

>TRBV19|TRBJ2-5|-|-
TGTGCCAGTAGGGGGGAGCTGGGAGAGACCCAGTACTTC
CASRGELGETQYF
>TRBV5-1|TRBJ2-7|-|-
TGCGCCAGCAGCTTGGGGTTTCGCGGTGAGGGGTCCTACGAGCAGTACTTC
CASSLGFRGEGSYEQYF
>TRBV14|TRBJ1-1|-|-
TGTGCCAGCAGCCCGGTGAACACTGAAGCTTTCTTT
CASSPVNTEAFF
>TRBV9|TRBJ2-1|-|-
TGTGCCAGCAGCGTAGCCGGACTAAAGACCAATGAGCAGTTCTTC
CASSVAGLKTNEQFF
>TRBV2|TRBJ2-7|-|-
TGTGCCAGCAGTGGCTACGAGCAGTACTTC
CASSGYEQYF
>TRBV18|TRBJ1-5|-|-
TGTGCCAGCTCACCATGGGACTCCGAGCCCCAGCATTTT
CASSPWDSEPQHF
>TRBV19|TRBJ1-3|-|-
TGTGCCAGTAGTATAATGGCGGGATCTGGAAACACCATATATTTT
CASSIMAGSGNTIYF
>TRBV5-6|TRBJ2-7|-|-
TGTGCCAGCAGCTTGGCCGGGTCCTACGAGCAGTACTTC
CASSLAGSYEQYF
>TRBV6-1|TRBJ2-2|-|-
TGTGCCAGCAGTGTACGGGACAACACCGGGGAGCTGTTTTTT
CASSVRDNTGELFF
>TRBV27|TRBJ2-1|-|-
TGTGCCAGCAGGGAGTACAGGCACAATGAGCAGTTCTTC
CASREYRHNEQFF
>TRBV28|TRBJ2-3|-|-
TGTGCCAGCACGGGATACGCTAGCACAGATACGCAGTATTTT
CASTGYASTDTQYF
>TRBV6-6|TRBJ1-1|-|-
TGTGCCAGCACAAGGGGGAGGACTGAAGCTTTCTTT
CASTRGRTEAFF
>TRBV7-4|TRBJ2-2|-|TRBD2
TGTGCCAGCAGCTTAGGAACTAGCGGGAGTAACACCGGGGAGCTGTTTTTT
CASSLGTSGSNTGELFF
>TRBV28|TRBJ2-7|-|-
TGTGCCAGCAGTCCGATCGGGGGCTATAGCTCCTACGAGCAGTACTTC
CASSPIGGYSSYEQYF
>TRBV29-1|TRBJ2-7|-|-
TGCAGCGTTGATATCCGCTACGAGCAGTACTTC
CSVDIRYEQYF
>TRBV28|TRBJ2-7|-|TRBD1
TGTGCCAGCAGCGTATGGTCTCTTAGGGACAGACAAATCTACGAGCAGTACTTC
CASSVWSLRDRQIYEQYF
>TRBV27|TRBJ2-7|-|-
TGTGCCAGCAGTACAAGGGGGGGGGTGAACGAGCAGTACTTC
CASSTRGGVNEQYF
>TRBV11-2|TRBJ2-1|-|TRBD2
TGTGCCAGCAGCTTAGGCGTCTCGGGAGGGAATGAGCAGTTCTTC
CASSLGVSGGNEQFF
>TRBV2|TRBJ2-7|-|-
TGTGCCAGCAGTCAAACCTACGAGCAGTACTTC
CASSQTYEQYF
>TRBV4-1|TRBJ2-2|-|TRBD1
TGCGCCAGCAGCCAAGGAGCCGGGACAGGGATTTTCGGGGAGCTGTTTTTT
CASSQGAGTGIFGELFF
>TRBV5-1|TRBJ2-1|-|-
TGCGCCAGCAGCGTCCAGGGGGGGAGCTCCTACAATGAGCAGTTCTTC
CASSVQGGSSYNEQFF
>TRBV13|TRBJ2-7|-|-
TGTGCCAGCAGCTTCACTGAAGTGGAAAGCTCCTACGAGCAGTACTTC
CASSFTEVESSYEQYF
>TRBV7-9|TRBJ2-7|-|TRBD1
TGTGCCAGCAGCTCCTTGACGGGACAGGGGTCCGGCGAGCAGTACTTC
CASSSLTGQGSGEQYF
>TRBV13|TRBJ2-3|-|-
TGTGCCAGCAGCTTAGGACACGCTAAGACCACAGATACGCAGTATTTT
CASSLGHAKTTDTQYF
>TRBV6-5|TRBJ2-1|-|TRBD1
TGTGCCAGCAGCCGGGACAGGACCTACAATGAGCAGTTCTTC
CASSRDRTYNEQFF
>TRBV11-2|TRBJ1-4|-|TRBD1
TGTGCCAGCAGCCAAACAGGGGTGGAACTGTTTTTT
CASSQTGVELFF
>TRBV5-6|TRBJ2-2|-|-
TGTGCCAGCAGCCCGGAAAACACCGGGGAGCTGTTTTTT
CASSPENTGELFF
>TRBV11-2|TRBJ2-3|-|-
TGTGCCAGCAGCTTGGGAGCGGGCGGAGATACGCAGTATTTT
CASSLGAGGDTQYF
>TRBV30|TRBJ2-5|-|-
TGTGCCTGGAGTGTACCCCGGGACTTAATGGGGTTGTACTTC
CAWSVPRDLMGLYF
>TRBV27|TRBJ1-5|-|TRBD1
TGTGCCAGCAGTACAGGGGTTCCTCAGCCCCAGCATTTT
CASSTGVPQPQHF
>TRBV11-2|TRBJ2-5|-|-
TGTGCCAGCAGCTTCCGGGAGACCCAGTACTTC
CASSFRETQYF
>TRBV6-1|TRBJ1-2|-|-
TGTGCCAGCAGTGCGGAAAACTATGGCTACACCTTC
CASSAENYGYTF
>TRBV21-1|TRBJ2-1|-|-
TGTGCCAGCAGCAAAGCGCTTGTTTCGAGGACAGGGCGTACTTACAATGAGCAGTTCTTC
CASSKALVSRTGRTYNEQFF
>TRBV19|TRBJ1-1|-|-
TGTGCCAGTAGTTGGGGGTCTGGGCAGACTGAAGCTTTCTTT
CASSWGSGQTEAFF
>TRBV9|TRBJ2-7|-|-
TGTGCCAGCAGCGTAGGGGCAGGGGGGTACGAGCAGTACTTC
CASSVGAGGYEQYF
>TRBV19|TRBJ1-5|-|-
TGTGCCAGTAGTATAGGTCGGCAGCATAGCAATCAGCCCCAGCATTTT
CASSIGRQHSNQPQHF
>TRBV6-1|TRBJ2-4|-|-
TGTGCCAGCAGTGAAGGGGGCCTTGTGGACATTCAGTACTTC
CASSEGGLVDIQYF
>TRBV2|TRBJ2-5|-|-
TGTGCCAGCAGTGAGGAGACCCAGTACTTC
CASSEETQYF
>TRBV27|TRBJ2-7|-|-
TGTGCCAGCAGCACCTATTGGGGGGGCCACTACGAGCAGTACTTC
CASSTYWGGHYEQYF
>TRBV27|TRBJ2-1|-|TRBD1
TGTGCCAGCAGTTTATTCGGGACAGGGGTCGATGAGCAGTTCTTC
CASSLFGTGVDEQFF
>TRBV13|TRBJ1-1|-|-
TGTGCCAGCAGCCCTCCCATGAGGAAGAACACTGAAGCTTTCTTT
CASSPPMRKNTEAFF
>TRBV27|TRBJ2-1|-|TRBD2
TGTGCCAGCAGTTTAATGCTAGCGGGAGGGCCTTCCTACAATGAGCAGTTCTTC
CASSLMLAGGPSYNEQFF
>TRBV19|TRBJ2-2|-|TRBD2
TGTGCCAGCGCTATTTTGAGGGAGGGCACCGGGGAGCTGTTTTTT
CASAILREGTGELFF
>TRBV19|TRBJ2-7|-|TRBD2
TGTGCCAGTAGTATTTTCGGGGGGGACGGATTCTACGAGCAGTACTTC
CASSIFGGDGFYEQYF
>TRBV5-5|TRBJ1-5|-|-
TGTGCCAGCAGCCCCCCAGGGTTGAACCAGCCCCAGCATTTT
CASSPPGLNQPQHF
>TRBV15|TRBJ2-7|-|-
TGTGCCACCAGCAGAGAAGTGGCAGAGTGGGGGCTTTGGGAGCAGTACTTC
CATSREVAEWGLWEQYF
>TRBV7-6|TRBJ2-1|-|-
TGTGCCAGCAGCTTAGCGTATGAGCAGTTCTTC
CASSLAYEQFF
>TRBV19|TRBJ1-2|-|-
TGTGCCAGTAGTATAGCAGTTTCCCCTACGGGTAATCGTGGCTACACCTTC
CASSIAVSPTGNRGYTF
>TRBV6-1|TRBJ1-1|once|-
TGTGCCAGCAGCACGACAAAGAGAAGCACTGAAGCTTTCTTT
CASSTTKRSTEAFF
>TRBV27|TRBJ2-3|-|-
TGTGCCAGCAGGGGGGTCCGGGTAGATACGCAGTATTTT
CASRGVRVDTQYF
>TRBV9|TRBJ2-2|-|-
TGTGCCAGCAGCGCGGTCCCCCAGCGGGACACCGGGGAGCTGTTTTTT
CASSAVPQRDTGELFF
>TRBV27|TRBJ1-3|-|-
TGTGCCAGCAGTTTAACGGGCTCTGGAAACACCATATATTTT
CASSLTGSGNTIYF
>TRBV27|TRBJ1-5|-|TRBD1
TGTGCCAGCAGTCGGACAGGGGGCAATCAGCCCCAGCATTTT
CASSRTGGNQPQHF